This is a list of T cell receptor beta chains from one sample in a study of blood T cell repertoires in COVID-19. Produced via immunoSEQ multiplex PCR; TCRdb's table is partial and in-frame only. Here the sample spans around 180,000 clones, approximately 85% being singletons. Sequencing input: peripheral blood. These receptors were collected from a man older than 75 with COVID-19, enrolled during active disease. The CDR3 runs from the conserved cysteine through the conserved F or W. The order of the fields is CDR3 protein, CDR3 DNA, J gene, clone size, V gene, D gene. A D gene is named only where the DNA matches it firmly. Rows may omit the clone size; those that give it use once, few, many or a size class.

cdr3_aa: CASSQGNTIYF
cdr3_nt: TGTGCCAGCAGTCAGGGAAACACCATATATTTT
j_call: TRBJ1-3
clone_size: few
v_call: TRBV2
d_call: .

cdr3_aa: CASSLVGRGGPDTQYF
cdr3_nt: TGTGCCAGCAGCTTGGTGGGCAGAGGGGGCCCAGATACGCAGTATTTT
j_call: TRBJ2-3
clone_size: .
v_call: TRBV7-2
d_call: TRBD1

cdr3_aa: CASSPSGEREKLFF
cdr3_nt: TGTGCCAGCAGCCCGTCAGGGGAACGGGAAAAACTGTTTTTT
j_call: TRBJ1-4
clone_size: .
v_call: TRBV7-8
d_call: .

cdr3_aa: CASSVYWQGGNTIYF
cdr3_nt: TGTGCCAGCAGCGTGTATTGGCAGGGAGGAAACACCATATATTTT
j_call: TRBJ1-3
clone_size: .
v_call: TRBV5-6
d_call: .

cdr3_aa: CASSQTGREQFF
cdr3_nt: TGTGCCAGTAGTCAGACAGGGAGAGAGCAGTTCTTC
j_call: TRBJ2-1
clone_size: .
v_call: TRBV19
d_call: TRBD1

cdr3_aa: CASSTPGGGYTF
cdr3_nt: TGCGCCAGCAGCACCCCAGGAGGTGGCTACACCTTC
j_call: TRBJ1-2
clone_size: .
v_call: TRBV5-1
d_call: .

cdr3_aa: CASSPSGNTEAFF
cdr3_nt: TGTGCCAGCTCACCATCAGGGAACACTGAAGCTTTCTTT
j_call: TRBJ1-1
clone_size: .
v_call: TRBV18
d_call: .

cdr3_aa: CASRTGVGGEQFF
cdr3_nt: TGTGCCAGCAGGACAGGGGTAGGGGGTGAGCAGTTCTTC
j_call: TRBJ2-1
clone_size: .
v_call: TRBV2
d_call: TRBD1

cdr3_aa: CASSHGGAELF
cdr3_nt: TGTGCCAGCAGCCACGGGGGGGCCGAGCTCTTC
j_call: TRBJ2-1
clone_size: .
v_call: TRBV6-2/TRBV6-3
d_call: TRBD2

cdr3_aa: CASSEVATPNEKLFF
cdr3_nt: TGTGCCAGCAGTGAAGTCGCGACTCCTAATGAAAAACTGTTTTTT
j_call: TRBJ1-4
clone_size: .
v_call: TRBV6-1
d_call: .

cdr3_aa: CASTGRGYGNTIYF
cdr3_nt: TGTGCCAGCACGGGCAGGGGATACGGAAACACCATATATTTT
j_call: TRBJ1-3
clone_size: .
v_call: TRBV6-1
d_call: .

cdr3_aa: CASSLDRGGRGSMFF
cdr3_nt: TGTGCCAGCAGCTTAGATCGGGGCGGGAGGGGGAGCATGTTTTTT
j_call: TRBJ2-2
clone_size: .
v_call: TRBV11-2
d_call: TRBD2

cdr3_aa: CASSPQMAGNQPQHF
cdr3_nt: TGTGCCAGCTCACCACAAATGGCAGGGAATCAGCCCCAGCATTTT
j_call: TRBJ1-5
clone_size: once
v_call: TRBV18
d_call: .

cdr3_aa: CASSPLGKQYF
cdr3_nt: TGTGCCAGCAGCCCCCTCGGGAAGCAGTACTTC
j_call: TRBJ2-7
clone_size: once
v_call: TRBV27
d_call: .

cdr3_aa: CASSLGGPGYTF
cdr3_nt: TGTGCCAGCAGCTTAGGTGGCCCTGGCTACACCTTC
j_call: TRBJ1-2
clone_size: few
v_call: TRBV7-9
d_call: .

cdr3_aa: CASSPMDRANEKLFF
cdr3_nt: TGCGCCAGCAGCCCTATGGACAGGGCTAATGAAAAACTGTTTTTT
j_call: TRBJ1-4
clone_size: .
v_call: TRBV5-1
d_call: TRBD1

cdr3_aa: CASSRVANYGYTF
cdr3_nt: TGTGCCAGCAGCCGCGTAGCTAACTATGGCTACACCTTC
j_call: TRBJ1-2
clone_size: .
v_call: TRBV3-1/TRBV3-2
d_call: .

cdr3_aa: CASSQERWGEATDTQYF
cdr3_nt: TGTGCCAGCAGCCAAGAGAGGTGGGGGGAGGCGACAGATACGCAGTATTTT
j_call: TRBJ2-3
clone_size: .
v_call: TRBV3-1/TRBV3-2
d_call: .

cdr3_aa: CASSSGTGNQPQHF
cdr3_nt: TGCGCCAGCAGCTCCGGGACAGGCAATCAGCCCCAGCATTTT
j_call: TRBJ1-5
clone_size: .
v_call: TRBV5-1
d_call: TRBD1

cdr3_aa: CASSLGGQLSGNTIYF
cdr3_nt: TGCGCCAGCAGCTTGGGTGGACAGCTCTCTGGAAACACCATATATTTT
j_call: TRBJ1-3
clone_size: .
v_call: TRBV5-1
d_call: .

cdr3_aa: CASSSPGQGWGYTF
cdr3_nt: TGTGCCAGCAGTTCCCCCGGGCAGGGTTGGGGCTACACCTTC
j_call: TRBJ1-2
clone_size: .
v_call: TRBV27
d_call: .

cdr3_aa: CASGTLPGGATEAFF
cdr3_nt: TGTGCCAGTGGTACACTTCCAGGGGGTGCCACTGAAGCTTTCTTT
j_call: TRBJ1-1
clone_size: .
v_call: TRBV19
d_call: TRBD1

cdr3_aa: CAISERREAQPQHF
cdr3_nt: TGTGCCATCAGTGAGCGCAGGGAGGCTCAGCCCCAGCATTTT
j_call: TRBJ1-5
clone_size: .
v_call: TRBV10-3
d_call: .